Included here is one T cell receptor (beta chain) sequence, with context. These data originate in a study of blood T cell repertoires in COVID-19. Study-level information: Whether acute or convalescent, the COVID-19 samples came from the United States, Italy and Spain. The analysed material was cDNA or gDNA that came from T cells, B-cell-depleted T cells, or PBMCs.

Under the authors' procedure: Estimated nucleated cell counts came from reference gene primer amplification. Here immunoSEQ multiplex PCR was the method, and the copy in TCRdb shows in-frame clones only, minus some. V and J calls and clone size come straight from that table; D and trimming were deduced from the DNA. The data show roughly 200,000 clones, approximately 82% seen once. CDR3 length: 15 amino acids. Germline CDR1 and CDR2: SGHNT and YYREEE (reference sequence). The ends were cut back, 1 base at V and 5 bases at J, with 15 bases in the middle. The sample was peripheral blood. This receptor was obtained from a man aged 35-49 years with active or convalescent COVID-19. The chain uses TRBV5-4 and TRBJ2-5; the D is unclear. CDR3 region: CASSLRPGPRETQYF. The CDR3 coding sequence is TGTGCCAGCAGCTTGAGGCCGGGTCCCCGGGAGACCCAGTACTTC.